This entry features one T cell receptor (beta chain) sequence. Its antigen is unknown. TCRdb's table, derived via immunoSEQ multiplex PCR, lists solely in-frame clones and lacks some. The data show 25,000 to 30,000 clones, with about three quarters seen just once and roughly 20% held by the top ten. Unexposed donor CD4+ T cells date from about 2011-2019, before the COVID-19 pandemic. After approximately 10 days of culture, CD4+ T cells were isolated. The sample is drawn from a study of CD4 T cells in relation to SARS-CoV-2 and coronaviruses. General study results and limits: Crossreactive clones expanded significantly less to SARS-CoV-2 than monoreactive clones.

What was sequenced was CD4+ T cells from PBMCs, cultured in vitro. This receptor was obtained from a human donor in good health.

The CDR3 region has the DNA TGTGCCAGCAGCTTCACAGGGGCAGAGACCCAGTACTTC. Translated, it gives CASSFTGAETQYF. This sequence joins TRBV7-3 and TRBJ2-5, with TRBD1 matching 7 bases. V lost 3 bases and J lost 4; bases outside the gene matches: 2. Germline values: CDR1 SGHTA, CDR2 FQGTGA. The CDR3 spans 13 residues.